These 16 T cell receptor beta chains came from one sample sequenced in a study of patients and donors after allogeneic stem cell transplantation. TCRdb itself ran the RT-PCR reads through MiXCR, one entry per CDR3 protein. The sample shows 920,000 or so distinct CDR3 sequences, about a sixth of them seen only once. Sequenced: blood, either unsorted or a sorted T cell fraction (not recorded which). These receptors were taken from a human donor who was either an allogeneic HSCT recipient or a stem cell or donor lymphocyte infusion donor (not recorded which). It is not recorded whose cells these are; they may come from a transplant donor.

The chain couples TRBV6-2 or TRBV6-3 to TRBJ2-2, with D perhaps matching TRBD2 (5 bases). Germline CDR1 and CDR2: MNHEY and SVGEGT. The CDR3 is 14 amino acids. V was shortened by 4 bases and J by 3 bases, with 9 bases between the two germline ends. Here the CDR3 reads CASSWLGDTGELFF. In nucleotides, the CDR3 is TGTGCCAGCAGTTGGCTGGGAGACACCGGGGAGCTGTTTTTT.

This clonotype occurred many times. This chain links TRBV7-9 with TRBJ1-1; no definite D call. CDR3 length equals 12 residues. V was cut by 1 base and J by 5 bases, with 5 bases left in between. CDR1 is SEHNR and CDR2 is FQNEAQ in the germline V gene (reference sequence). In DNA, the CDR3 is TGTGCCAGCAGCTTAGTGGATACTGAAGCTTTCTTT. It specifies CASSLVDTEAFF.

The chain employs TRBV4-2 and TRBJ2-7, with 14 bases fitting TRBD2. Germline V gives CDR1 LGHNA, CDR2 YNFKEQ. The CDR3 runs 15 residues. The trim removed 0 bases at V and 5 bases at J, leaving 0 bases unmatched. The CDR3 DNA reads TGTGCCAGCAGCCAAGAGGGACTAGCGGGAGACGAGCAGTACTTC. Its translation is CASSQEGLAGDEQYF.

This chain links TRBV18 with TRBJ2-7, with TRBD1 as a possible D gene (6 bases). Trimming took 0 bases from V and 4 from J, leaving 10 bases between them. CDR1 is KGHSH and CDR2 is LQKENI in the germline V gene. The CDR3 covers 14 residues. Written as DNA, the CDR3 is TGTGCCAGCTCACCACCAGGACAGAGATACGAGCAGTACTTC. Protein: CASSPPGQRYEQYF. The full variable domain, its missing parts supplied by reference TRBV18 and TRBJ2-7, is NAGVMQNPRHLVRRRGQEARLRCSPMKGHSHVYWYRQLPEEGLKFMVYLQKENIIDESGMPKERFSAEFPKEGPSILRIQQVVRGDSAAYFCASSPPGQRYEQYFGPGTRLTVT.

The chain uses TRBV7-8 and TRBJ2-5; D may match TRBD1 or TRBD2 (5 bases each). V lost 2 bases to trimming and J lost 5 bases, with 15 bases between them. The germline V gene encodes CDR1 SGHVS and CDR2 FQNEAQ. The length of the CDR3 is 15 residues. Here the CDR3 reads CASSLRFREQETQYF. The CDR3 bases are TGTGCCAGCAGCTTAAGGTTCAGGGAGCAGGAGACCCAGTACTTC.

This clonotype was detected a few times. The rearrangement joins TRBV4-1 to TRBJ2-6; D is unclear. The germline V gene has CDR1 MGHRA and CDR2 YSYEKL. This CDR3 is 15 amino acids long. Trimming left V 6 bases short and J 0 bases short, with 9 bases between. The CDR3 nucleotides read TGCGCCAGCAGTCCCCCAAGCTCTGGGGCCAACGTCCTGACTTTC. It yields the protein CASSPPSSGANVLTF.

The V gene is TRBV25-1, the J gene TRBJ2-7; D gene unclear. The germline CDR1 and CDR2 sequences are MGHDK and SYGVNS. The CDR3 loop spans 15 amino acids. V lost 3 bases to trimming and J lost 0 bases, with 12 bases between them. CDR3 sequence reads: CASSDVSQPSYEQYF. DNA of the CDR3: TGTGCCAGCAGTGACGTGAGCCAGCCCTCCTACGAGCAGTACTTC.

This clonotype was detected a few times. The chain recombines TRBV4-1 with TRBJ1-4; 10 positions match TRBD1. The V gene's germline CDR1 is MGHRA and CDR2 YSYEKL. There are 17 residues in the CDR3. Trimming removed 1 base from V and 0 bases from J; junction bases left unmatched: 2. DNA for the CDR3: TGCGCCAGCAGCCAAGTAGGACAGGGGGCAACTAATGAAAAACTGTTTTTT. Its translation is CASSQVGQGATNEKLFF.

The gene calls are TRBV24-1 and TRBJ2-2, with TRBD2 identical over 10 bases. This CDR3 spans 17 amino acids. V shed 10 bases and J 0 bases; nucleotides not matched to a gene: 10. Germline V CDR1 and CDR2: KGHDR, SFDVKD. As DNA, the CDR3 is TGTGCCACAGCCCCCACTAGCGGGGTCCCGAACACCGGGGAGCTGTTTTTT. The encoded protein is CATAPTSGVPNTGELFF.

The chain recombines TRBV27 with TRBJ1-5; D unclear. The length of the CDR3 is 14 residues. Germline V lookup: CDR1 MNHEY, CDR2 SMNVEV (reference sequence). The V gene lost 2 bases and the J gene lost 4 bases, with 9 bases spanning the gap. The CDR3 loop reads CASSLNGFNQPQHF. DNA of the CDR3: TGTGCCAGCAGTTTAAACGGATTTAATCAGCCCCAGCATTTT.

The table lists this clonotype with a few counts. The CDR3 bases are TGTGCCAGCAGCGTTCTAGCGGGAGCAGATACGCAGTATTTT. This translates into CASSVLAGADTQYF. The chain carries TRBV9 and TRBJ2-3; 10 nucleotides match TRBD2. V lost 2 bases and J lost 4; bases outside the gene matches: 1. There are 14 residues in the CDR3. Germline V gene lookup returns CDR1 SGDLS and CDR2 YYNGEE.

The chain recombines TRBV19 with TRBJ1-5; D gene ambiguous. V was pared by 5 bases and J by 1 base, with 15 bases between. The CDR3 spans 16 residues. From germline, CDR1 is LNHDA and CDR2 SQIVND (reference sequence). The CDR3 bases are TGTGCCAGTAGTGATTTCTCGGGTATCAGCAATCAGCCCCAGCATTTT. Protein sequence: CASSDFSGISNQPQHF.

The genes are TRBV12-3 or TRBV12-4 and TRBJ2-3; no firm D call. V was trimmed by 8 bases and J by 5 bases, leaving 14 bases between them. The CDR3 length is 13 residues. The CDR3 region is CASASSRRDTQYF. The CDR3 DNA reads TGTGCCAGCGCCTCGTCTCGTAGAGATACGCAGTATTTT.

The chain couples TRBV6-5 to TRBJ1-4; D remains ambiguous. Germline V gene sequence: CDR1 MNHEY, CDR2 SVGAGI. The V end lost 2 bases, the J end lost 0 bases, and 16 bases lay between the germline ends. The CDR3 is made up of 18 amino acids. DNA for the CDR3: TGTGCCAGCAGTTACAGTCAGAGGGTGGGTTCAACTAATGAAAAACTGTTTTTT. This encodes CASSYSQRVGSTNEKLFF.

In this sample, this clonotype turned up many times. The J gene is TRBJ2-7, the V gene TRBV6-5; maybe TRBD2 (5 bases). Germline V lookup: CDR1 MNHEY, CDR2 SVGAGI. This CDR3 has 13 residues. Trimming took 0 bases from V and 5 from J, leaving 8 bases between them. The CDR3, as DNA: TGTGCCAGCAGTTACTCGGGGAGCCACGAGCAGTACTTC. Amino acid sequence: CASSYSGSHEQYF.

This clonotype has only a few counts. The CDR3 bases are TGTGCCAGCAGTGAGAGGACAGGGTATGACGAGCAGTACTTC. The encoded protein is CASSERTGYDEQYF. J is TRBJ2-7 and V is TRBV2; 8 bases agree with TRBD1. The junction had 6 bases not matched to a gene; V was cut back by 3 bases and J by 5 bases. The CDR3 is made up of 14 amino acids. The germline V gene has CDR1 SNHLY and CDR2 FYNNEI.